This TCR beta chain emerged from a study of Japanese encephalitis immunity and Zika vaccine responses (dated by TCRdb to about 2021). Describing the broader study: Three 5.0 ug doses of alum-adjuvanted ZPIV were administered to included participants at weeks 0, 4 and 28. A two-dose regimen of JEV vaccine (IXIARO), with doses given 28 days apart, was administered to around 12 participants two to three months before the first ZPIV dose. Eleven to twelve participants received one dose of YFV vaccine (YF-VAX) before ZPIV, and fewer than 10 participants were flavivirus-naive. Over five representative participants from each pre-vaccination group were selected for TCR sequencing, using samples from week 0 (after pre-vaccination and before ZPIV) and week 52. In addition, the TCR repertoires of a few flavivirus-naive individuals were analyzed at weeks 2, 6 and 52 after ZPIV vaccination began. The stimulations used peptide pools from ZIKV structural proteins divided into flavivirus-conserved and non-conserved sets, or JEV or YFV peptides that matched the pre-vaccination. ZIKV peptides were 15-mers overlapping by 11 residues, selected for NetMHCpan/NetMHCII-predicted epitopes with affinity below 50 nM. The study examined whether earlier vaccination against Japanese encephalitis virus (JEV) or yellow fever virus (YFV) influenced CD4 T cell responses to the Zika vaccine. On the study overall, not on this receptor specifically: In JEV-pre-vaccinated donors, the repertoire richness of CD4 T cells responding to conserved ZIKV epitopes decreased significantly after ZPIV. CD8 T cell responses to ZIKV peptide pools were of very low magnitude and seen in only a few individuals. Repertoire similarity across time-points and stimulations was higher in JEV-pre-vaccinated donors than in YFV-pre-vaccinated donors, indicating more clonotypes shared between ZIKV and JEV stimulation. The analysis covered only a subset of trial participants who had three doses and adequate samples, rather than the whole vaccinated cohort. Sample size limitations prevented peptide-pool deconvolution, so the individual peptides driving cross-reactive responses were not identified. Samples grouped by participant and showed no similarity between individuals, suggesting that no public TCRs were detected.

This clonotype is termed medium-sized (0.01 to 0.1%). It has no much larger one-base neighbor in the sample; base qualities were not kept. PBMCs were labeled with CellTrace CFSE and cultured for around six days in RPMI with roughly 8% human serum plus peptide pools at roughly 1 ug/mL each. Unfixed proliferating CD4 T cells were sorted on a BD FACSAria as live CD56-CD19-CD16-CD3+CD4+ CFSE-low cells. Enrolled adults were healthy and were found to be seronegative for ZIKV, JEV, YFV, DENV and WNV by microneutralization screening. Samples came from a phase 1, double-blinded, randomized, placebo-controlled trial of an alum-adjuvanted Zika purified-inactivated virus (ZPIV) vaccine. Peripheral blood mononuclear cells were isolated using a standard procedure and then kept frozen in liquid nitrogen until they were used. Libraries were prepared through 5' RACE. Before sequencing, the TCRbeta libraries were pooled in amounts proportional to the number of cells sorted for each library. Total RNA from sorted cells was extracted with RNAzol RT, and cDNA was made with an oligo(dT) primer and a template-switching oligo. Using Kapa HiFi, PCR amplified the TCRbeta V-CDR3-J region between a SMARTer oligo primer and a TCRbeta constant-region primer. Illumina adaptors and sample-specific index barcodes were added in a second PCR, followed by HighPrep bead cleanup and Bioanalyzer confirmation of a band of roughly 650 bp. Libraries were sequenced on an Illumina MiSeq with 2x151 bp paired-end reads. Per the original workflow: An in-house Java program demultiplexed the reads, while MiXCR assigned TCRbeta annotations and counted clonotypes. Repertoire overlap was measured with Morisita-Horn indices from the R package vegan, along with UPGMA clustering and Circos plots of recurring clonotypes. Shannon diversity and richness were normalized to the highest possible value given the input cell numbers, yielding values from 0 to 1. CDR3beta sequences were aligned with MUSCLE, distances computed with SeqinR, and multidimensional scaling plotted in R. TCRdb redid the processing of the public reads, applying fastp at Q25 and MiXCR, and retained in-frame beta chains. Merged by CDR3 protein, the rows form single entries marked with the most common genes and DNA. These V and J calls rely on TCRdb rather than the paper's analysis. Within this sample are under 2,000 distinct CDR3 sequences, with about 6% of them counted one time only. Together, the top ten hold roughly 30% of the sample.

The CDR3, from cysteine to phenylalanine, totals 15 residues. This entry keeps only the CDR3 DNA: 45 bases, framed from base 1. CDR1 SGHRS and CDR2 YFSETQ were looked up in the germline V gene. V lost 1 base and J lost 4 bases; the stretch between them is 14 bases long. The sequencing used antigen-activated CD4+ T cells from blood, cultured, collected during a Zika inactivated vaccine study. The clonotype comes from an adult woman who received an inactivated Zika virus vaccine. The chain uses TRBV5-1 and TRBJ2-5; the D region possibly corresponds to TRBD1 (5 bases align). In nucleotide form, the sequence is TGCGCCAGCAGCTTGTATAAAGGGCAGGGAGAGACCCAGTACTTC. Its amino acids are CASSLYKGQGETQYF.